The 6 T cell receptor beta chains below all came from one sample that was sequenced in a study of OX40 agonist ivuxolimab in advanced cancers. Data came from immunoSEQ multiplex PCR; TCRdb stores just in-frame clones and leaves some out. Altogether about 82,000 clones are present, around 87% being singletons, with the ten largest covering 0.99%. The sample consisted of CD4+ or CD8+ T cells sorted from blood, taken in a trial of the OX40 agonist ivuxolimab. All receptors derive from an adult with an advanced solid tumor such as melanoma, head and neck, liver or kidney cancer.

The chain has TRBV5-1 and TRBJ2-3; TRBD1 or TRBD2 may be the D gene (5 bases each). The V gene's germline CDR1 is SGHRS and CDR2 YFSETQ. Trimming took off 1 base at V and 0 bases at J, with 15 bases between the two ends. This CDR3 has 17 residues. Here the CDR3 reads CASSLSGGFPSTDTQYF. The CDR3, as DNA: TGCGCCAGCAGCTTGTCTGGGGGTTTCCCTAGCACAGATACGCAGTATTTT.

This chain links TRBV19 with TRBJ1-3; 10 nucleotides agree with TRBD1. V dropped 6 bases and J dropped 1; count of bases not matched to a gene: 3. The germline V gene encodes CDR1 LNHDA and CDR2 SQIVND (reference sequence). CDR3 length: 15 amino acids. The CDR3 loop is CASSRQGASGNTIYF. The CDR3 nucleotides are TGTGCCAGTAGCCGACAGGGGGCGTCTGGAAACACCATATATTTT.

The rearrangement uses TRBV7-8 and TRBJ2-7, with 11 bases identical to TRBD2. Germline V CDR1 and CDR2: SGHVS, FQNEAQ. V lost 2 bases to trimming and J lost 5 bases; unmatched junction nucleotides: 8. The length of the CDR3 is 16 residues. This CDR3 is CASSLYTSGSGDEQYF. CDR3 nucleotides: TGTGCCAGCAGCTTATACACTAGCGGGAGTGGAGACGAGCAGTACTTC.

CDR3 DNA: TGTGCCAGTAGTATATGGGGACAGGGGGAAGCTTCGAACACTGAAGCTTTCTTT. Its protein is CASSIWGQGEASNTEAFF. The chain recombines TRBV19 with TRBJ1-1; 11 bases are a match to TRBD1. The CDR3 loop spans 18 amino acids. The V gene end was trimmed by 2 bases and the J gene end by 1 base; junction bases not matched to a gene: 9. Germline assignment: CDR1 LNHDA and CDR2 SQIVND (reference sequence).

The chain recombines TRBV23-1 with TRBJ1-4; 10 bases agree with TRBD1. TRBV23-1 is recorded as an ORF, its role being uncertain. The CDR3 runs 16 residues. Trimming at V came to 7 bases and at J to 5 bases, leaving 10 bases not matched to a gene. The CDR3 reads CASNSPWDRGNEKLFF. CDR3 sequence (DNA): TGCGCCAGCAATTCCCCCTGGGACAGGGGCAATGAAAAACTGTTTTTT.

The chain recombines TRBV25-1 with TRBJ2-5; 9 bases match TRBD1. Germline V gene data show CDR1 as MGHDK and CDR2 as SYGVNS. The CDR3 runs to 15 residues. The trim removed 6 bases at V and 5 bases at J, leaving 10 bases unmatched. The CDR3: CASSQITGGAETQYF. DNA of the CDR3: TGTGCCAGCAGCCAGATAACAGGGGGCGCCGAGACCCAGTACTTC.